This TCR beta chain was sequenced during a study of T-cell reconstitution after alpha-beta-depleted transplantation in children (TCRdb year 2016). General notes on the study: Using TCR repertoire profiling, the study followed T-cell immune reconstitution in a quantitative way in children after TCRalphabeta/CD19-depleted allogeneic hematopoietic cell transplantation. Study-wide findings and limitations: In some patients, high TCRbeta diversity at day 60 was attributed to recipient T cells and intrathymic progenitors that had survived conditioning. Over the following months the frequencies of hyperexpanded clones went down, and after one year T-cell counts and TCRbeta diversity were mostly credited to newly produced T cells. Apparently early alphabetaT-cell count recovery about two months after transplant reportedly relied on only several hundred rapidly expanded clones derived from non-depleted graft cells.

V was cut back by 1 base and J by 6 bases, leaving a gap of 12 bases between them. The CDR3 contains 14 residues, cysteine and phenylalanine counted. Left in the record is the CDR3 DNA by itself, 42 bases read in frame from the first base. The germline V gene sets CDR1 to MDHEN and CDR2 to SYDVKM. Libraries were constructed by PCR. The data were produced on an Illumina HiSeq 2500. Molecular barcoding was employed in the preparation of TCR libraries, with unique molecular identifiers being used to normalize TCRbeta repertoire quantification. TCRdb reworked the public reads: Q25 trimming with fastp, MiXCR clone assembly, productive beta chains retained. Here each entry gathers all rows of one CDR3 protein and keeps the most common genes and DNA. For this sample the table gives fewer than 700,000 distinct CDR3 sequences, of which approximately 12% were detected only once. The leading ten clones occupy approximately 2% of the sample.

This clonotype was counted once. Its target antigen remains unknown. The sample holds no much larger clone one base away, and base qualities are not on file. A lone read offers only weak evidence. The label giving this sample's treatment or condition can be read as: allogeneic hematopoietic cell transplantation with graft depleted of TCRalphabeta T cells and CD19 B cells. The children who served as transplant recipients had been given grafts of TCRalphabeta/CD19-depleted allogeneic hematopoietic cells. The receptor was derived from a male patient under 18 who had a stem cell transplant for acute myeloid leukemia, so the T cells may come from the graft donor. This material consisted of PBMCs, mostly from graft donor cells, taken 360 days after TCRalphabeta/CD19-depleted stem cell transplant. The chain is assembled from TRBV28 and TRBJ1-1; too little of a D gene remains to name it. The CDR3 region reads CASSLSPGLAEAFF. At the DNA level, the sequence is TGTGCCAGCAGTTTATCTCCGGGATTAGCTGAAGCTTTCTTT. The reference TRBV28 and TRBJ1-1 proteins fill in what lies around the CDR3, so the full variable domain reads DVKVTQSSRYLVKRTGEKVFLECVQDMDHENMFWYRQDPGLGLRLIYFSYDVKMKEKGDIPEGYSVSREKKERFSLILESASTNQTSMYLCASSLSPGLAEAFFGQGTRLTVV.